The 25 T cell receptor beta chains listed next were all sequenced from one sample in a study of blood T cell repertoires in COVID-19. Method: immunoSEQ multiplex PCR; TCRdb's copy keeps in-frame clones and lacks some. The table has some 110,000 clones, around nine tenths seen once. Sequenced sample: peripheral blood. The receptors stem from a man between 40 and 49 years old with acute or convalescent COVID-19.

J is TRBJ2-1 and V is TRBV6-1; tentative D call: TRBD2 (5 bases). CDR3 length: 14 residues. Deletions cut 2 bases from V and 3 bases from J, with 8 bases between. Germline lookup yields CDR1 MNHNS and CDR2 SASEGT. This chain's CDR3 is CASSESSNYNEQFF. Here the CDR3 DNA reads TGTGCCAGCAGTGAATCTAGCAACTACAATGAGCAGTTCTTC.

This chain joins TRBV29-1 and TRBJ2-1, with D hard to call. V was cut by 5 bases and J by 8 bases, with 13 bases left in between. This CDR3 spans 12 amino acids. Germline assignment: CDR1 SQVTM and CDR2 ANQGSEA. CDR3: CSVRFQADEQFF. The CDR3 nucleotides are TGCAGCGTTCGTTTCCAAGCCGATGAGCAGTTCTTC.

The genes are TRBV9 and TRBJ1-1; possible D gene TRBD1, 5 bases. CDR1 is SGDLS, CDR2 YYNGEE, per germline. The CDR3 is made up of 14 amino acids. V shed 5 bases and J shed 6 bases, with 17 bases lying between them. The CDR3 DNA reads TGTGCCAGCAGTCCGCGGGGGGGAGTTTCTGAAGCTTTCTTT. As protein: CASSPRGGVSEAFF.

The chain couples TRBV5-6 to TRBJ2-3, with 7 bases fitting TRBD2. The length of the CDR3 is 15 residues. V lost 4 bases to trimming and J lost 3 bases; unmatched junction nucleotides: 8. From germline, CDR1 is SGHDT and CDR2 YYEEEE. CDR3 bases: TGTGCCAGCAGCCTACTGGGGGGGATGACAGATACGCAGTATTTT. Its translation: CASSLLGGMTDTQYF.

The chain joins TRBV19 to TRBJ2-1, with 7 nucleotides matching TRBD2. Germline CDR1 reads LNHDA; CDR2 reads SQIVND (reference sequence). This CDR3 has 13 amino acids. With V trimmed by 8 bases and J by 6 bases, 7 bases remained unmatched. The CDR3 sequence: CASRDYPSNEQFF. In DNA, the CDR3 is TGTGCCAGTCGGGACTACCCCTCCAATGAGCAGTTCTTC.

This clone was seen a single time. The chain uses TRBV10-3 and TRBJ1-5; D possibly corresponds to TRBD1 (5 bases). This CDR3 contains 14 residues. Germline V gene lookup returns CDR1 ENHRY and CDR2 SYGVKD. The germline V and J ends were trimmed by 7 bases and 3 bases, with 13 bases remaining between them. The CDR3 DNA sequence: TGTGCCATCAAGGCTGGGGCGGTCAATCAGCCCCAGCATTTT. As protein: CAIKAGAVNQPQHF.

V is TRBV12-3 or TRBV12-4 and J is TRBJ1-1; TRBD1 might be the D (5 bases). The CDR3 totals 13 residues. Trimming took 0 bases from V and 10 from J, leaving 12 bases between them. The CDR3 DNA follows: TGTGCCAGCAGTTTAGCAGGGGTAGAGCGAGCTTTCTTT. This encodes CASSLAGVERAFF.

The chain carries TRBV2 and TRBJ2-2; 8 nucleotides agree with TRBD1. CDR1 is SNHLY and CDR2 is FYNNEI in the germline V gene. The trim removed 5 bases at V and 2 bases at J, leaving 4 bases unmatched. There are 15 residues in the CDR3. The CDR3 DNA reads as TGTGCCAGCAGTCCCCAGGGGGCTAACACCGGGGAGCTGTTTTTT. Amino acids: CASSPQGANTGELFF.

The rearrangement uses TRBV6-1 and TRBJ1-2; unclear D gene. The CDR3 loop spans 11 amino acids. Germline CDR1 and CDR2: MNHNS and SASEGT. The V end was cut by 0 bases, the J end by 13 bases, with 9 bases between. DNA for the CDR3: TGTGCCAGCAGTGAAGCCGGGGTCGGCACCTTC. Translated, it gives CASSEAGVGTF.

This clone was seen only a few times. The chain recombines TRBV5-5 with TRBJ1-5; TRBD1 agrees at 9 bases. The CDR3 totals 15 residues. In germline, CDR1 is SGHKS, CDR2 YYEKEE (reference sequence). The ends lost 2 bases at V and 7 bases at J; junction bases unmatched: 7. CDR3 sequence reads: CASSFSGTGIQPQHF. The CDR3 nucleotides are TGTGCCAGCAGCTTTTCCGGGACAGGGATCCAGCCCCAGCATTTT.

The chain links TRBV18 to TRBJ2-1; D unclear. V dropped 0 bases and J dropped 7 bases, with 7 bases sitting between them. The CDR3 length is 13 residues. CDR1 is KGHSH and CDR2 is LQKENI in the germline V gene. The CDR3 loop is CASSPPRGNEQFF. CDR3 DNA: TGTGCCAGCTCACCACCGAGAGGTAATGAGCAGTTCTTC.

J is TRBJ1-3 and V is TRBV5-1; D gene uncertain. The germline V and J ends were trimmed by 0 bases and 4 bases, with 8 bases remaining between them. CDR1 and CDR2 (germline): SGHRS, YFSETQ. This CDR3 is built from 14 residues. The CDR3 spells CASSLGQNGNTIYF. Written as DNA, the CDR3 is TGCGCCAGCAGCTTGGGGCAGAACGGAAACACCATATATTTT.

The genes are TRBV15 and TRBJ2-1, with 9 bases aligning to TRBD2. The V gene end was trimmed by 0 bases and the J gene end by 5 bases; junction bases not matched to a gene: 11. From germline, CDR1 is LNHNV and CDR2 YYDKDF (reference sequence). The CDR3 has 18 residues. CDR3 in DNA: TGTGCCACCAGCAGAGAACTACCGGGACTAGCCTCTAACAATGAGCAGTTCTTC. Its protein is CATSRELPGLASNNEQFF. The full variable domain, completed using reference TRBV15 and TRBJ2-1, is DAMVIQNPRYQVTQFGKPVTLSCSQTLNHNVMYWYQQKSSQAPKLLFHYYDKDFNNEADTPDNFQSRRPNTSFCFLDIRSPGLGDTAMYLCATSRELPGLASNNEQFFGPGTRLTVL.

The chain is built from TRBV9 and TRBJ1-6, with TRBD1 matching 9 bases. The CDR3 length is 17 residues. J was trimmed by 2 bases and V by 4 bases; bases with no gene match: 7. Germline loops: CDR1 SGDLS, CDR2 YYNGEE. The CDR3 protein is CASSPKDRGAYNSPLHF. The CDR3, as DNA: TGTGCCAGCAGCCCGAAGGACAGGGGTGCCTATAATTCACCCCTCCACTTT. Full variable domain (missing parts from reference TRBV9 and TRBJ1-6): DSGVTQTPKHLITATGQRVTLRCSPRSGDLSVYWYQQSLDQGLQFLIQYYNGEERAKGNILERFSAQQFPDLHSELNLSSLELGDSALYFCASSPKDRGAYNSPLHFGNGTRLTVT.

The V call is TRBV7-3, the J call TRBJ2-5; TRBD2 is a possible D gene (6 bases). This CDR3 has 15 residues. The V gene lost 5 bases and the J gene lost 5 bases, with 18 bases spanning the gap. Germline values: CDR1 SGHTA, CDR2 FQGTGA. CDR3 sequence reads: CASSPRGGSEETQYF. CDR3 bases: TGTGCCAGCAGCCCAAGGGGAGGCTCTGAGGAGACCCAGTACTTC.

The rearrangement uses TRBV7-6 and TRBJ1-3; 10 bases fit TRBD1. Germline loops: CDR1 SGHVS, CDR2 FNYEAQ. V lost 5 bases to trimming and J lost 6 bases; unmatched junction nucleotides: 13. This CDR3 comprises 17 residues. CDR3 DNA sequence: TGTGCCAGCAGCCTCCGAGCCGGGACAGGGGTTGAAAACACCATATATTTT. Translated, it gives CASSLRAGTGVENTIYF.

This chain connects TRBV28 to TRBJ2-2; D uncertain. The CDR3 is made up of 17 amino acids. Trimming shortened V by 1 base and J by 3 bases, and 15 bases separated the two germline ends. Germline CDR1 and CDR2: MDHEN and SYDVKM. Written as DNA, the CDR3 is TGTGCCAGCAGTTTATTGGGCAGTGAGTCTCACACCGGGGAGCTGTTTTTT. It yields the protein CASSLLGSESHTGELFF.

CDR3 nucleotides: TGTGCCACTCAACGAGGCGGTACGGGGAGGGAGACCCAGTACTTC. It codes for CATQRGGTGRETQYF. The chain employs TRBV19 and TRBJ2-5; tentatively, D is TRBD2 (6 bases). CDR3 length equals 15 residues. Germline V gene sequence: CDR1 LNHDA, CDR2 SQIVND (reference sequence). V lost 10 bases and J 5 bases, leaving 23 bases between the germline ends.

J is TRBJ2-3 and V is TRBV28, with TRBD2 matching over 10 bases. Germline CDR1 MDHEN, CDR2 SYDVKM. J lost 1 base, V lost 6 bases, and 7 bases had no gene match. The CDR3 runs to 16 residues. The CDR3, as DNA: TGTGCCAGCAGGGAGCCTAGCGGGGGAGGCACAGATACGCAGTATTTT. This codes for CASREPSGGGTDTQYF.

The V gene is TRBV3-1 (or the pseudogene TRBV3-2), the J gene TRBJ1-5; D is undetermined. From germline, CDR1 is LGHDT and CDR2 YNNKEL (reference sequence). There are 13 residues in the CDR3. With 3 bases removed from V and 3 bases from J, the gap between germline ends came to 6 bases. CDR3 in amino acids: CASSQALNQPQHF. CDR3 bases: TGTGCCAGCAGCCAGGCTCTCAATCAGCCCCAGCATTTT.

This chain joins TRBV2 and TRBJ1-1, with D perhaps TRBD1 (5 bases). CDR3 length: 14 amino acids. Looked up from germline, CDR1 is SNHLY and CDR2 is FYNNEI. V lost 6 bases and J lost 3, with 14 bases in between. DNA of the CDR3: TGTGCCAGCAGCCAGACTACGGGGGACACTGAAGCTTTCTTT. Its translation is CASSQTTGDTEAFF.

J is TRBJ2-7 and V is TRBV9; TRBD1 is a possible D gene (5 bases). This CDR3 contains 15 residues. Germline V gene data show CDR1 as SGDLS and CDR2 as YYNGEE. Trimming left V 4 bases short and J 0 bases short, with 14 bases between. DNA for the CDR3: TGTGCCAGCAGCCAGGGCGCATCTGGCTCCTACGAGCAGTACTTC. It encodes CASSQGASGSYEQYF.

This clone was seen a few times. The chain combines TRBV19 with TRBJ1-3; D call uncertain. This CDR3 is built from 12 residues. From germline, CDR1 is LNHDA and CDR2 SQIVND (reference sequence). The germline V and J ends were trimmed by 6 bases and 2 bases, with 5 bases remaining between them. The CDR3 bases are TGTGCCAGTAGATCCACTGGAAACACCATATATTTT. Protein sequence: CASRSTGNTIYF.

The rearrangement uses TRBV9 and TRBJ2-6; TRBD1 aligns across 8 bases. V shed 4 bases, J shed 2 bases, and the junction held 14 bases outside the gene matches. Germline V gene sequence: CDR1 SGDLS, CDR2 YYNGEE. The CDR3 sequence is 19 residues long. As DNA, the CDR3 is TGTGCCAGCAGCTTCTGGCGGACAGGGAGCGTGGCTGGGGCCAACGTCCTGACTTTC. It yields the protein CASSFWRTGSVAGANVLTF.

The V and J genes are TRBV18 and TRBJ2-5; 9 bases are a match to TRBD1. The CDR3 loop spans 13 amino acids. Germline trimming cut 3 bases from V and 5 bases from J; bases unmatched to any gene: 1. Germline CDR1 reads KGHSH; CDR2 reads LQKENI. The CDR3 region is CASSPTGGETQYF. Here the CDR3 DNA reads TGTGCCAGCTCACCGACAGGGGGTGAGACCCAGTACTTC.